These 29 T cell receptor beta chains share one sample of origin, sequenced in a study of shared clonotypes between healthy human individuals. The data were produced by immunoSEQ multiplex PCR, yet TCRdb's version contains in-frame clones alone and is incomplete. The sample yields roughly 2.6 million clones, around 94% seen once. The sequencing input was naive CD4+ T cells sorted from blood. Subset of the sample: CD45RA+ positively selected. The receptor set was obtained from a man aged 18 to 35 in good health.

On this clone: Distinct nucleotide sequences in the sample also encode this CDR3. The chain couples TRBV6-5 to TRBJ1-1; perhaps TRBD1 as D (5 bases). Trimming stripped 2 bases from V and 6 bases from J, with 7 bases between. Germline V gene data show CDR1 as MNHEY and CDR2 as SVGAGI. The CDR3 runs to 12 residues. CDR3 sequence (DNA): TGTGCCAGCAGTTACCGGGGGGCTGAAGCTTTCTTT. Translation: CASSYRGAEAFF.

The V and J genes are TRBV9 and TRBJ1-2; D remains unclear. The CDR3 covers 14 residues. The germline V and J ends were trimmed by 4 bases and 2 bases, with 12 bases remaining between them. Germline V CDR1 and CDR2: SGDLS, YYNGEE. The chain's CDR3 is CASSPQTVNYGYTF. The CDR3 DNA reads as TGTGCCAGCAGCCCTCAGACGGTGAACTATGGCTACACCTTC.

The gene calls are TRBV5-1 and TRBJ2-7; possibly TRBD1 for D (8 bases). V dropped 4 bases and J dropped 5 bases, with 22 bases sitting between them. The CDR3 runs 16 residues. Germline V gene sequence: CDR1 SGHRS, CDR2 YFSETQ. CDR3 DNA sequence: TGCGCCAGCAGCAGCGGGACAGGCCCTAGGAGGGACGAGCAGTACTTC. As protein: CASSSGTGPRRDEQYF.

The chain combines TRBV6-5 with TRBJ2-7; 7 bases agree with TRBD1. J lost 8 bases, V lost 5 bases, and 12 bases had no gene match. Germline CDR1 reads MNHEY; CDR2 reads SVGAGI. This CDR3 has 14 amino acids. The CDR3 reads CASSKTGTDQKQYF. In DNA form, the CDR3 reads TGTGCCAGCAGTAAAACCGGGACAGATCAGAAGCAGTACTTC.

Regarding this clone: The sample carries other DNA sequences with the same CDR3. V gene TRBV6-5 combines with J gene TRBJ2-3; D gene uncertain. The CDR3 has 12 residues. The V end was cut by 6 bases, the J end by 0 bases, with 4 bases between. Germline V gives CDR1 MNHEY, CDR2 SVGAGI. Written as DNA, the CDR3 is TGTGCCAGCAGGGCAAGCACAGATACGCAGTATTTT. It specifies CASRASTDTQYF.

This sequence joins TRBV11-2 and TRBJ2-7, with D possibly matching TRBD1 (5 bases). Trimming removed 0 bases at V and 2 bases at J, with 11 bases between. CDR3 length: 15 amino acids. The germline V gene has CDR1 SGHAT and CDR2 FQNNGV. The CDR3 loop is CASSLDDKGTYEQYF. CDR3 coding DNA: TGTGCCAGCAGCTTAGATGATAAGGGGACCTACGAGCAGTACTTC.

This rearrangement joins TRBV5-4 to TRBJ1-1; D call uncertain. The germline gives CDR1 SGHNT, CDR2 YYREEE (reference sequence). Between the trimmed V and J ends, which lost 2 bases and 1 base, there was a span of 6 bases. This CDR3 spans 13 amino acids. CDR3 coding DNA: TGTGCCAGCAGCTTATTGACGAACACTGAAGCTTTCTTT. Translating it yields CASSLLTNTEAFF.

This chain uses TRBV12-2 with TRBJ1-1; the D call TRBD1 from the table was never checked on the DNA. TRBV12-2 is tagged as a pseudogene. The length of the CDR3 is 15 residues. This CDR3 reads CASRCRRGTDTEAFF. The CDR3 DNA is TGTGCAAGTCGCTGTCGCAGGGGTACGGACACTGAAGCTTTCTTT.

The chain recombines TRBV6-1 with TRBJ2-7, with TRBD2 identical over 12 bases. Trimming removed 5 bases from V and 0 bases from J; junction bases left unmatched: 2. CDR1 MNHNS and CDR2 SASEGT come from the germline V gene. The CDR3 spans 15 residues. The CDR3 DNA reads as TGTGCCAGCAGTATGACTAGCGGGGGCTCCTACGAGCAGTACTTC. Amino acid sequence: CASSMTSGGSYEQYF.

The genes are TRBV7-2 and TRBJ2-1; D remains unclear. Germline loops: CDR1 SGHTA, CDR2 FQGNSA. This CDR3 has 13 amino acids. With 5 bases removed from V and 7 bases from J, the gap between germline ends came to 12 bases. The CDR3 region has the DNA TGTGCCAGCAGCCCCATGGGTCTTAATGAGCAGTTCTTC. Translating it yields CASSPMGLNEQFF.

The rearrangement joins TRBV4-1 to TRBJ1-1; 7 positions match TRBD1. CDR3 length equals 15 residues. Losses at the gene ends were 2 bases for V and 0 bases for J; bases not matched to a gene: 3. Germline V gene data show CDR1 as MGHRA and CDR2 as YSYEKL. CDR3 in DNA: TGCGCCAGCAGCCAACCGGGACAGATGAACACTGAAGCTTTCTTT. It yields the protein CASSQPGQMNTEAFF.

The genes are TRBV2 and TRBJ2-7; 9 bases match TRBD1. This CDR3 spans 15 amino acids. Germline lookup yields CDR1 SNHLY and CDR2 FYNNEI. The junction had 6 bases not matched to a gene; V was cut back by 3 bases and J by 3 bases. CDR3 DNA: TGTGCCAGCAGTGAGGACAGGGGAGCGAGCTACGAGCAGTACTTC. Translation: CASSEDRGASYEQYF.

V and J are TRBV5-6 and TRBJ1-4, with D possibly TRBD1 on 5 matching bases. The CDR3 spans 14 residues. Trimming removed 4 bases at V and 3 bases at J, with 10 bases between. Germline assignment: CDR1 SGHDT and CDR2 YYEEEE. The CDR3: CASSTGLSNEKLFF. DNA of the CDR3: TGTGCCAGCAGCACGGGACTATCTAATGAAAAACTGTTTTTT. The full variable domain, in which reference TRBV5-6 and TRBJ1-4 provide the parts outside the CDR3, is DAGVTQSPTHLIKTRGQQVTLRCSPKSGHDTVSWYQQALGQGPQFIFQYYEEEERQRGNFPDRFSGHQFPNYSSELNVNALLLGDSALYLCASSTGLSNEKLFFGSGTQLSVL.

About this clone: The same CDR3 also results from other DNA sequences found in this sample. The chain employs TRBV4-3 and TRBJ1-1; a weak D match, TRBD1 (5 bases). The CDR3 is made up of 14 amino acids. V dropped 0 bases and J dropped 4 bases, with 9 bases sitting between them. Germline CDR1 LGHNA, CDR2 YSLEER. CDR3 in amino acids: CASSQDRVGTEAFF. The CDR3, as DNA: TGCGCCAGCAGCCAAGACAGGGTCGGCACTGAAGCTTTCTTT.

The J gene is TRBJ2-1, the V gene TRBV7-2; 11 positions match TRBD2. This CDR3 comprises 17 residues. Per germline, CDR1 SGHTA and CDR2 FQGNSA. Losses at the gene ends were 5 bases for V and 2 bases for J; bases not matched to a gene: 8. The CDR3 nucleotides read TGTGCCAGCAGCCCCCTGACTAGCGGGGAACCCTACAATGAGCAGTTCTTC. Amino acid sequence: CASSPLTSGEPYNEQFF.

The gene calls are TRBV2 and TRBJ2-7; possibly TRBD1 for D (7 bases). Germline CDR1 SNHLY, CDR2 FYNNEI. Trimming pared 4 bases from V and 9 bases from J, leaving 22 bases between. The CDR3 runs to 15 residues. CDR3 amino acids: CASSARGESYERQYF. CDR3 in DNA: TGTGCCAGCAGTGCCAGGGGGGAATCCTACGAGCGGCAGTACTTC. Supplemented by reference TRBV2 and TRBJ2-7, the full variable domain reads EPEVTQTPSHQVTQMGQEVILRCVPISNHLYFYWYRQILGQKVEFLVSFYNNEISEKSEIFDDQFSVERPDGSNFTLKIRSTKLEDSAMYFCASSARGESYERQYFGPGTRLTVT.

In its sample, this clone was seen a few times. V gene TRBV6-5 combines with J gene TRBJ1-6, with D hard to call. From germline, CDR1 is MNHEY and CDR2 SVGAGI. Trimming took off 7 bases at V and 4 bases at J, with 8 bases between the two ends. The CDR3 contains 13 residues. The CDR3 bases are TGTGCCAGCAAGTGGGGTTATAATTCACCCCTCCACTTT. It is translated as CASKWGYNSPLHF.

This chain links TRBV15 with TRBJ1-3; possible D gene TRBD1, 5 bases. Trimming shortened V by 9 bases and J by 4 bases, and 16 bases separated the two germline ends. Germline loops: CDR1 LNHNV, CDR2 YYDKDF (reference sequence). The CDR3 loop spans 14 amino acids. CDR3 DNA sequence: TGTGCCACGCGAGTTGGGGGATCAGGAAACACCATATATTTT. It encodes CATRVGGSGNTIYF.

The chain employs TRBV7-2 and TRBJ2-7; 8 positions agree with TRBD2. The CDR3 sequence is 14 residues long. CDR1 is SGHTA, CDR2 FQGNSA, per germline. V shed 2 bases and J 3 bases; nucleotides not matched to a gene: 3. DNA for the CDR3: TGTGCCAGCAGCTTACCGGCGGGGGGCTACGAGCAGTACTTC. Residues: CASSLPAGGYEQYF. Full variable domain (remainder filled in from reference TRBV7-2 and TRBJ2-7): GAGVSQSPSNKVTEKGKDVELRCDPISGHTALYWYRQSLGQGLEFLIYFQGNSAPDKSGLPSDRFSAERTGGSVSTLTIQRTQQEDSAVYLCASSLPAGGYEQYFGPGTRLTVT.

J is TRBJ2-2 and V is TRBV5-1; 9 positions match TRBD2. V was pared by 0 bases and J by 0 bases, with 12 bases of the junction left unmatched. This CDR3 region has 20 residues. Germline V gives CDR1 SGHRS, CDR2 YFSETQ. The CDR3 DNA follows: TGCGCCAGCAGCTTGGTCTATAGCGGGAGTATTCCGTCGAACACCGGGGAGCTGTTTTTT. This codes for CASSLVYSGSIPSNTGELFF.

The genes are TRBV5-1 and TRBJ2-2; TRBD2 agrees at 11 bases. CDR1 and CDR2 (germline): SGHRS, YFSETQ. V shed 4 bases, J shed 3 bases, and the junction held 8 bases outside the gene matches. This CDR3 contains 17 residues. The CDR3 bases are TGCGCCAGCAGCCGAACTAGCGGGAGATCGGACACCGGGGAGCTGTTTTTT. Translated: CASSRTSGRSDTGELFF. The full variable domain, its missing parts supplied by reference TRBV5-1 and TRBJ2-2, is KAGVTQTPRYLIKTRGQQVTLSCSPISGHRSVSWYQQTPGQGLQFLFEYFSETQRNKGNFPGRFSGRQFSNSRSEMNVSTLELGDSALYLCASSRTSGRSDTGELFFGEGSRLTVL.

The rearrangement uses TRBV6-5 and TRBJ1-1; no clear D gene. V was shortened by 5 bases and J by 11 bases, with 12 bases between the two germline ends. The CDR3 has 11 amino acids. Germline values: CDR1 MNHEY, CDR2 SVGAGI. The CDR3 DNA reads TGTGCCAGCAGTGAGATGGCGGGGGCTTTCTTT. This sequence encodes CASSEMAGAFF.

The CDR3 DNA reads TGTGCCAGCAGTGTGATTGAGATTAACACTGAAGCTTTCTTT. This translates into CASSVIEINTEAFF. The V call is TRBV2, the J call TRBJ1-1; no clear D. The germline V gene encodes CDR1 SNHLY and CDR2 FYNNEI. The CDR3 has 14 residues. The ends were cut back, 4 bases at V and 2 bases at J, with 11 bases in the middle.

The chain couples TRBV27 to TRBJ1-2; D perhaps matches TRBD1 (6 bases). This CDR3 is 14 amino acids long. V lost 9 bases and J 1 base, leaving 15 bases between the germline ends. CDR1 is MNHEY, CDR2 SMNVEV, per germline (reference sequence). Here the CDR3 reads CASKNRAGNYGYTF. The CDR3, as DNA: TGTGCCAGTAAAAACAGGGCGGGTAACTATGGCTACACCTTC.

V is TRBV28 and J is TRBJ2-2, with D possibly TRBD1 on 6 matching bases. Trimming took 4 bases from V and 6 from J, leaving 15 bases between them. CDR1 and CDR2 (germline): MDHEN, SYDVKM. This CDR3 spans 15 amino acids. As DNA, the CDR3 is TGTGCCAGCAGTTCCCAGGGGTTAGGTCCCGGGGAGCTGTTTTTT. Residues: CASSSQGLGPGELFF.

Remarks on this clone: Additional DNA sequences in this sample encode the identical CDR3. This chain joins TRBV5-1 and TRBJ2-7, with D perhaps TRBD1 (5 bases). This CDR3 spans 13 amino acids. V was cut by 4 bases and J by 2 bases, with 10 bases left in between. Germline V gene data show CDR1 as SGHRS and CDR2 as YFSETQ. This chain's CDR3 is CASSLQVTYEQYF. The CDR3 bases are TGCGCCAGCAGCCTACAGGTTACCTACGAGCAGTACTTC.

CDR3 sequence reads: CASSTFGVGEQFF. The CDR3 DNA is TGTGCCAGCAGTACTTTCGGGGTGGGTGAGCAGTTCTTC. The rearrangement uses TRBV11-2 and TRBJ2-1; possibly TRBD2 for D (5 bases). V gave up 6 bases and J gave up 9 bases, with 15 bases separating them. Germline lookup yields CDR1 SGHAT and CDR2 FQNNGV. The CDR3 loop spans 13 amino acids.

This clone was observed a single time. V usage is TRBV9 and J usage is TRBJ2-1; D remains unclear. The CDR3 extends over 15 amino acids. Trimming removed 0 bases from V and 3 bases from J, with 10 bases in between. Germline lookup yields CDR1 SGDLS and CDR2 YYNGEE. In DNA form, the CDR3 reads TGTGCCAGCAGCGTAGACTCGCCCAGCTACAATGAGCAGTTCTTC. The encoded protein is CASSVDSPSYNEQFF.

V usage is TRBV30 and J usage is TRBJ1-2, with D hard to call. The CDR3 has 14 residues. Trimming left V 0 bases short and J 5 bases short, with 13 bases between. Germline V gives CDR1 GTSNPN, CDR2 SVGIG (reference sequence). The CDR3 DNA sequence: TGTGCCTGGAGTGTATCTGGGATCGGGTATGGCTACACCTTC. Its translation: CAWSVSGIGYGYTF.